The text below deals with one TCR beta chain. The entry originates in a study of blood T cell repertoires in COVID-19. Whole-study context: Samples of COVID-19 (acute and convalescent) were obtained from the United States, Italy and Spain.

The CDR3 totals 14 residues. Germline trimming cut 5 bases from V and 5 bases from J; bases unmatched to any gene: 8. Germline values: CDR1 SGHAT, CDR2 FQNNGV. Per the original methods: Estimates of nucleated cell counts were drawn from the amplification of reference gene primers. Some clones are missing from TCRdb's copy, which holds only in-frame ones; the method was immunoSEQ multiplex PCR. From that table come the V and J calls and clone size; the DNA was used to work out D and trimming. Among some 210,000 clones, 70% to 90% were seen once, and the ten largest hold about 4.8%. The receptor was isolated from a woman in her 40s with acute or convalescent COVID-19. Sequencing was carried out using peripheral blood. The chain combines TRBV11-2 with TRBJ2-7; TRBD1 matches at 8 bases. This CDR3 reads CASSQDRDRDEQYV. The CDR3, as DNA: TGTGCCAGCAGCCAGGACAGGGATCGCGACGAGCAGTACGTC.